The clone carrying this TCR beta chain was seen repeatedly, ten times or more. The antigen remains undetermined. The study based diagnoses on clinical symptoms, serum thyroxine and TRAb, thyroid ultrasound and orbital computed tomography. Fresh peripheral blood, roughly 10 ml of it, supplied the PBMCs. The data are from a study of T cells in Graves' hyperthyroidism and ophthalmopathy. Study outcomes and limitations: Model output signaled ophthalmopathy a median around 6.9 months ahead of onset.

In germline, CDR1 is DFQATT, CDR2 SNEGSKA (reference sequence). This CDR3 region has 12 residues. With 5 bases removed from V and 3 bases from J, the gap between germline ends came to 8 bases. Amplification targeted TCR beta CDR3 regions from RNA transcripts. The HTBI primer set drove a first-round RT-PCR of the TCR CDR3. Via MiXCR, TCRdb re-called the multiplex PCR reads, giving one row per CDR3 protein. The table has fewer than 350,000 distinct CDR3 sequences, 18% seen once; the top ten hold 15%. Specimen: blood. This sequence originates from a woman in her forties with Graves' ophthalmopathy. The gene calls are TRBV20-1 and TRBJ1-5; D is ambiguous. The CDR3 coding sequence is TGCAGTGCTCAAAGATACAATCAGCCCCAGCATTTT. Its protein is CSAQRYNQPQHF.